This T cell receptor (beta chain) was captured in a study of cytomegalovirus exposure and HLA in healthy donors. Study details: HLA-typed donors were the source of approximately 85 million unique TCRs, which an early data release held.

In regard to this clone: Its antigen is unidentified.

PCR was performed using 60 Vbeta and 13 Jbeta primers. The protocol was immunoSEQ multiplex PCR, while the TCRdb copy is restricted to in-frame clones and leaves out a portion. The sample has around 100,000 clones, roughly 70% seen once; the top ten hold 15% to 20%. This CDR3 has 13 residues. With 4 bases removed from V and 6 bases from J, the gap between germline ends came to 14 bases. CDR1 and CDR2 from the germline V gene are SGHRS and YFSETQ. Overall study findings and caveats: As immune exposure information, only CMV serostatus was available.

Sequencing used PBMCs. The receptor comes from a woman younger than 30 in good health and CMV-seropositive. The rearrangement links TRBV5-1 to TRBJ2-7, with TRBD2 as a possible D gene (6 bases). CDR3 nucleotides: TGCGCCAGCAGCCCCAGACTAGGCTCCGAGCAGTACTTC. Translation: CASSPRLGSEQYF.